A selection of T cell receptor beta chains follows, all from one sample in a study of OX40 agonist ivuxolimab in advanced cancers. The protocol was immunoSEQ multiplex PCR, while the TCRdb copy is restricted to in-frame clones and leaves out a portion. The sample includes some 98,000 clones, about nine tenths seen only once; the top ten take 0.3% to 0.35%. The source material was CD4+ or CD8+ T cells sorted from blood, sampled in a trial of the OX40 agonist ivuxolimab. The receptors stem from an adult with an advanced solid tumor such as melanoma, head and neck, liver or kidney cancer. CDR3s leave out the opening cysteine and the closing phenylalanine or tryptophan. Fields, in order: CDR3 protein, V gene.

CDR3aa: ASILRGPPADTQY; v_gene: TRBV6-1
CDR3aa: ASSFEQGGHEQY; v_gene: TRBV5-1
CDR3aa: ASQGGYTGELF; v_gene: TRBV5-1
CDR3aa: ASSSQGHSNQPQH; v_gene: TRBV10-1
CDR3aa: ASSLGSGAAYEQY; v_gene: TRBV7-2
CDR3aa: ASSPQFYEQY; v_gene: TRBV7-9
CDR3aa: ASAKTSGGRHYEQY; v_gene: TRBV19
CDR3aa: ASSSSDGNEQY; v_gene: TRBV6-5
CDR3aa: ASSGSNYGYT; v_gene: TRBV7-9
CDR3aa: ASSPGGQFNSPLH; v_gene: TRBV25-1
CDR3aa: ASSISEQSSYEQY; v_gene: TRBV5-1
CDR3aa: ASSSGTREGAIY; v_gene: TRBV9
CDR3aa: ASSLGPGTGIYGYT; v_gene: TRBV5-4
CDR3aa: ASSELGTSGLNTGELF; v_gene: TRBV25-1
CDR3aa: ASSATSPWETQY; v_gene: TRBV9
CDR3aa: ASSFTDGMNTEAF; v_gene: TRBV11-2
CDR3aa: ASSIMSLGVTGELF; v_gene: TRBV7-3
CDR3aa: ASSQLLTNEQF; v_gene: TRBV4-2
CDR3aa: SVVSPGAEAF; v_gene: TRBV29-1
CDR3aa: ASSTEGPNSNQPQH; v_gene: TRBV18
CDR3aa: ASRERGGADTQY; v_gene: TRBV10-2
CDR3aa: ASSFRGRTEAF; v_gene: TRBV28
CDR3aa: ASRPQGGDTQY; v_gene: TRBV6-5
CDR3aa: ASSLDGQSTDTQY; v_gene: TRBV6-4
CDR3aa: ASSMRTGDFEQY; v_gene: TRBV11-2
CDR3aa: ASSPYQDILRSGGRDTQY; v_gene: TRBV4-1
CDR3aa: ASSLHVGVLNTEAF; v_gene: TRBV11-2
CDR3aa: SVEMPGSEQY; v_gene: TRBV29-1
CDR3aa: ASSLSNPLKHQPQH; v_gene: TRBV27
CDR3aa: ASSLADGVQAKNIQY; v_gene: TRBV11-1
CDR3aa: ASSYGRGRISSEQY; v_gene: TRBV5-4
CDR3aa: ASSDTGFGEKLF; v_gene: TRBV25-1
CDR3aa: ASSTRTGRKTKNQPQH; v_gene: TRBV5-4
CDR3aa: ASSPGLAGHEQY; v_gene: TRBV11-1